The rows below give T cell receptor beta chains drawn from one sample of a study of control samples from healthy donors and cancer patients. Here immunoSEQ multiplex PCR was the method, and the copy in TCRdb shows in-frame clones only, minus some. The sample includes tens of thousands of clones, 80% to 95% of them seen just once. The specimen was PBMCs. The source of these receptors is a man aged 25-40 years with colorectal cancer. Both conserved end residues are part of each CDR3. The D gene is left open where the match is weak. Clone size, where shown, is once, few, many, or a class for clones that have expanded.

CASSAELGTNEKLFF,TGTGCCAGCAGTGCGGAGTTAGGGACTAATGAAAAACTGTTTTTT,TRBJ1-4,-,TRBV9,once
CASSYGGAGANVLTF,TGTGCCAGCAGTTACGGAGGGGCTGGGGCCAACGTCCTGACTTTC,TRBJ2-6,-,TRBV6-6,once
CASSLGGSLITGELFF,TGTGCCAGCTCCCTGGGTGGCAGCCTCATTACCGGGGAGCTGTTTTTT,TRBJ2-2,-,TRBV18,once
CASSLLPSTDTQYF,TGCGCCAGCAGCTTGCTACCAAGCACAGATACGCAGTATTTT,TRBJ2-3,-,TRBV5-1,-
CASSSFRLGGGGGTDTQYF,TGTGCCAGCAGCTCGTTCAGGCTGGGCGGAGGGGGCGGCACAGATACGCAGTATTTT,TRBJ2-3,-,TRBV11-2,-
CASSIDWQVKGNEQYF,TGTGCCAGTAGTATAGATTGGCAGGTTAAAGGGAACGAGCAGTACTTC,TRBJ2-7,-,TRBV19,-
CASRELGPQETQYF,TGTGCCAGCAGAGAGTTAGGGCCTCAAGAGACCCAGTACTTC,TRBJ2-5,-,TRBV6-5,few
CASGLREKLFF,TGTGCTAGTGGTTTACGGGAAAAACTGTTTTTT,TRBJ1-4,-,TRBV12-5,-
CASSQDYTRFSYNEQFF,TGCGCCAGCAGCCAAGATTACACACGATTCTCCTACAATGAGCAGTTCTTC,TRBJ2-1,-,TRBV4-3,once
CASSQGVGLRNEKLFF,TGTGCCAGCAGCCAAGGCGTAGGGTTAAGGAATGAAAAACTGTTTTTT,TRBJ1-4,-,TRBV3-1/TRBV3-2,-
CASSEAHGGASPLHF,TGTGCCAGCAGTGAAGCGCATGGGGGCGCTTCACCCCTCCACTTT,TRBJ1-6,-,TRBV6-1,few
CASSQQGVLGYGYTF,TGTGCCAGTAGTCAACAGGGCGTACTGGGTTATGGCTACACCTTC,TRBJ1-2,-,TRBV19,-
CASTPGIGGTGNTIYF,TGTGCCAGCACCCCAGGCATCGGGGGAACTGGAAACACCATATATTTT,TRBJ1-3,-,TRBV7-2,-
CASSYRTGLTDTQYF,TGTGCCAGCAGCTACAGGACAGGCCTGACAGATACGCAGTATTTT,TRBJ2-3,TRBD1,TRBV7-2,-
CASSLIQGDEKLFF,TGTGCCAGCAGCTTAATACAGGGCGATGAAAAACTGTTTTTT,TRBJ1-4,-,TRBV7-9,-